Listed below are T cell receptor beta chains from one sample, sequenced in a study of blood T cell repertoires in COVID-19. The data were produced by immunoSEQ multiplex PCR, yet TCRdb's version contains in-frame clones alone and is incomplete. This table holds 150,000 to 200,000 clones, about 90% found once. The material sequenced was peripheral blood. The receptors come from a woman aged 55-69 years with COVID-19, enrolled during active disease. The CDR3 runs from the conserved cysteine through the conserved F or W. Fields, in order: clone size, V gene, J gene, D gene, CDR3 DNA, CDR3 protein. The D gene is left open where the match is weak. Expanded clones get a size class; other rows say once, few or many, or leave the size out.

-,TRBV6-1,TRBJ1-3,-,TGTGCCAGCAGTGAACAGGGCATCGGAAACACCATATATTTT,CASSEQGIGNTIYF
-,TRBV2,TRBJ2-1,TRBD2,TGTGCCAGCAGTTTAACTAGCGGGATTAGAGGCAATGAGCAGTTCTTC,CASSLTSGIRGNEQFF
-,TRBV12-3/TRBV12-4,TRBJ1-1,TRBD1,TGTGCCAGCAGTTTAGCTCGGACAGGGAAAGCTTTCTTT,CASSLARTGKAFF
-,TRBV6-5,TRBJ2-7,TRBD2,TGTGCCAGCAGGGGAGGGACGATGTCCTACGAGCAGTACTTC,CASRGGTMSYEQYF
-,TRBV19,TRBJ2-5,-,TGTGCCAGTAGTACCACAGGAGTACCCCCCGATCGGGAGACCCAGTACTTC,CASSTTGVPPDRETQYF
-,TRBV4-3,TRBJ2-1,TRBD2,TGCGCCAGCAGCCAAATAAGTGGACTAGCGGGAGCATACAATGAGCAGTTCTTC,CASSQISGLAGAYNEQFF
-,TRBV7-6,TRBJ2-2,-,TGTGCCAGCAGCACCCGGGGAGGGGGGAACACCGGGGAGCTGTTTTTT,CASSTRGGGNTGELFF
few,TRBV18,TRBJ1-1,TRBD1,TGTGCCAGCTCACCCCCGACAGGGGGTAAGAACACTGAAGCTTTCTTT,CASSPPTGGKNTEAFF
-,TRBV7-9,TRBJ2-5,TRBD1,TGTGCCAGCAGCCCCACAGAGGGGGCAGGAGAGACCCAGTACTTC,CASSPTEGAGETQYF
many,TRBV10-3,TRBJ2-7,-,TGTGCCATCAGCGATAGATCGGACAAGTCTCTCCGGCAGTACTTC,CAISDRSDKSLRQYF
-,TRBV6-5,TRBJ1-6,-,TGTGCCAGCCGGGGGGGGACATATTCACCCCTCCACTTT,CASRGGTYSPLHF
-,TRBV12-1,TRBJ1-1,-,TGTGCCAGCAGCTTTGCACGGGACAGCTCCATGAACACTGAAGCTTTCTTT,CASSFARDSSMNTEAFF
-,TRBV4-3,TRBJ1-6,TRBD1,TGCGCCAGCAGCCAACGACAGGGGGTCGGTAATTCACCCCTCCACTTT,CASSQRQGVGNSPLHF
few,TRBV5-6,TRBJ1-5,TRBD1,TGTGCCAGCAGCTTGGGGGACAGCCCCAATCAGCCCCAGCATTTT,CASSLGDSPNQPQHF
-,TRBV13,TRBJ2-5,TRBD2,TGTGCCAGCAGCTCACCGGGACTAGCGGGAGCGGAGGAGACCCAGTACTTC,CASSSPGLAGAEETQYF
-,TRBV19,TRBJ1-2,TRBD1,TGTGCCAGTAGTACTGGACAGGGGGACGGCTACACCTTC,CASSTGQGDGYTF
-,TRBV9,TRBJ1-2,-,TGTGCCAGCAGCGCCGATACAGGGACCGGCTACACCTTC,CASSADTGTGYTF
-,TRBV6-2/TRBV6-3,TRBJ1-2,-,TGTGCCAGCAGTACCCAGGGCTATGGCTACACCTTC,CASSTQGYGYTF
-,TRBV5-1,TRBJ2-1,TRBD2,TGCGCCAGCAGCCTTGGCGGGAGCTACAATGAGCAGTTCTTC,CASSLGGSYNEQFF
-,TRBV15,TRBJ1-2,TRBD1,TGTGCCACCAGCAGGGACCTGACAGGGGGGAACTATGGCTACACCTTC,CATSRDLTGGNYGYTF
-,TRBV7-2,TRBJ2-7,-,TGTGCCAGCAGCTTAGACCCAGGTAGCTCCTACGAGCAGTACTTC,CASSLDPGSSYEQYF
-,TRBV5-4,TRBJ2-3,-,TGTGCCAGCAGCTTGCGGACTCTCACAGATACGCAGTATTTT,CASSLRTLTDTQYF
once,TRBV24-1,TRBJ1-2,TRBD1,TGTGCCACCAGTGCCGGGACAGGGGCGGGCTATGGCTACACCTTC,CATSAGTGAGYGYTF
few,TRBV6-1,TRBJ1-3,-,TGTGCCAGCAGTGAAGCGGCCGCAGCTGGAAACACCATATATTTT,CASSEAAAAGNTIYF
-,TRBV19,TRBJ1-2,-,TGTGCCAGTAGTTTCCGTGGCTACACCTTC,CASSFRGYTF
-,TRBV19,TRBJ2-3,TRBD2,TGTGCCAGTAGCACAATGGGACTAGCGTTCCGAGATACGCAGTATTTT,CASSTMGLAFRDTQYF
-,TRBV6-1,TRBJ2-7,TRBD2,TGTGCCAGCAGTTCAGGGACTAGCGGGATGGAGCAGTACTTC,CASSSGTSGMEQYF
few,TRBV7-3,TRBJ2-6,TRBD1,TGTGCCAGCAGCACAGTCGGGACAGCCCTCTCTGGGGCCAACGTCCTGACTTTC,CASSTVGTALSGANVLTF
-,TRBV30,TRBJ1-1,TRBD1,TGTGCCCGCGGACAGGGAGCTTTCTTT,CARGQGAFF
-,TRBV7-2,TRBJ2-1,TRBD1,TGTGCCAGCAGCTCGGGACAGGGACACAATGAGCAGTTCTTC,CASSSGQGHNEQFF
-,TRBV28,TRBJ2-3,-,TGTGCCAGCAGCTCCCAGGGGTCAGGCACAGATACGCAGTATTTT,CASSSQGSGTDTQYF
once,TRBV15,TRBJ2-3,TRBD1,TGTGCCACCAGCAGAGATCAGCAGGGGGCAGATACGCAGTATTTT,CATSRDQQGADTQYF
few,TRBV6-5,TRBJ1-2,-,TGTGCCAGCAGTAACAGACAGTATGGCTACACCTTC,CASSNRQYGYTF
-,TRBV19,TRBJ2-7,-,TGTGCCAGTAGTGAGACTAGAAGCTACGAGCAGTACTTC,CASSETRSYEQYF
-,TRBV11-2,TRBJ1-2,-,TGTGCCAGCAGCTTAGTTCCAGGGGAGCACTATGGCTACACCTTC,CASSLVPGEHYGYTF